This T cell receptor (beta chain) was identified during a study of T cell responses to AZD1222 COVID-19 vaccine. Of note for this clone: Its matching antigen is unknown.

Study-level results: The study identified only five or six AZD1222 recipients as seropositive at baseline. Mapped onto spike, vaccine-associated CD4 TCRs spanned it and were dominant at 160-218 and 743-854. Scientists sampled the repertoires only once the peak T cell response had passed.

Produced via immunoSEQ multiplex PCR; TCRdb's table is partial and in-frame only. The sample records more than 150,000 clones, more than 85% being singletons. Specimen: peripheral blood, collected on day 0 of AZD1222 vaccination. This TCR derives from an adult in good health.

The CDR3 DNA follows: TGCGCCAGCAGCTTGGGCGGGACCCCTAATGAAAAACTGTTTTTT. This translates into CASSLGGTPNEKLFF. The chain uses TRBV5-1 and TRBJ1-4; D might be TRBD1 (5 bases). The CDR3 contains 15 residues. Germline V lookup: CDR1 SGHRS, CDR2 YFSETQ. With 0 bases removed from V and 3 bases from J, the gap between germline ends came to 9 bases.